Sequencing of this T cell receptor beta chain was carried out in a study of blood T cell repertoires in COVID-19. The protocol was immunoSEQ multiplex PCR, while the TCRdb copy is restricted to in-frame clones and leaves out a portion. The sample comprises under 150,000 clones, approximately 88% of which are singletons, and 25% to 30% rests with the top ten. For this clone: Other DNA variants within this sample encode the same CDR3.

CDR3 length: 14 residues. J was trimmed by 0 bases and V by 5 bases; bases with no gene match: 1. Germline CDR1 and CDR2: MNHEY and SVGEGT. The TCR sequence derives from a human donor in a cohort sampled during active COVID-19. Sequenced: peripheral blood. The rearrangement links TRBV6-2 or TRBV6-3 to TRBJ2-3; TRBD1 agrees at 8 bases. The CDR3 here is CASSRQGSTDTQYF. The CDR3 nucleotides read TGTGCCAGCAGTCGACAGGGGAGCACAGATACGCAGTATTTT.